This TCR beta chain was documented in a study of CD4 T cells in relation to SARS-CoV-2 and coronaviruses. Findings and limits, study-wide: Crossreactive clones expanded significantly less to SARS-CoV-2 than monoreactive clones.

Worth noting for this clone: The antigen is undetermined.

V lost 7 bases to trimming and J lost 5 bases, with 17 bases between them. In germline, CDR1 is SQVTM, CDR2 ANQGSEA. This CDR3 comprises 13 residues. The unexposed donors gave CD4+ T cells in about 2010-2019, prior to COVID-19. The cells were cultured for 9 to 11 days before CD4+ T cells were isolated. As cell numbers allowed, unexposed-donor CD4+ T cells faced SARS-CoV-2 S/N and four cold-coronavirus spikes. Clones were sequenced by immunoSEQ multiplex PCR, and TCRdb holds only the in-frame ones, with some missing. The table lists some 16,000 clones, about 78% of them singletons. The sequenced sample consisted of CD4+ T cells from PBMCs, cultured in vitro. The rearrangement links TRBV29-1 to TRBJ1-2, with D unclear. This receptor was identified in a human donor in good health. The DNA for the CDR3 is TGCAGCGCCGGAAGCCCCTTTGGGTATGGCTACACCTTC. It encodes CSAGSPFGYGYTF.